This entry is about one T cell receptor beta chain. The data were produced by immunoSEQ multiplex PCR, yet TCRdb's version contains in-frame clones alone and is incomplete. The table has about 210,000 clones, 83% seen once; the top ten hold around 2.3%. This sample stems from a study of blood T cell repertoires in COVID-19. Trimming left V 5 bases short and J 8 bases short, with 15 bases between. CDR3 size: 13 residues. The chain has TRBV12-3 or TRBV12-4 and TRBJ1-2; D gene uncertain. This TCR derives from a woman aged 35 to 49 with active or convalescent COVID-19. The sequenced material came from peripheral blood. The CDR3 reads CASSRVRDMGYTF. The CDR3 bases are TGTGCCAGCAGTAGGGTACGGGATATGGGCTACACCTTC.